The T cell receptor (beta chain) under discussion was sequenced for a study of human T cells and chemical hapten exposure. Time point defined: patch test 3, about 24 weeks after DPC sensitization. The treatment here: therapeutic diphenylcyclopropenone sensitization with weekly scalp DPC. Unfractionated whole blood served as the source for total RNA extraction. Library preparation tagged each individual cDNA molecule with a unique molecular identifier. TCRdb used MiXCR to reprocess the RACE reads, holding one entry per CDR3 protein. Of 150,000 to 200,000 distinct CDR3 sequences in the sample, around a quarter were seen once. CDR1 is KGHSH and CDR2 is LQKENI in the germline V gene. V gave up 4 bases and J gave up 6 bases, with 16 bases separating them. The CDR3 is 15 amino acids.

This sequence was found in a woman under 30 with alopecia areata. Some clones in this sample may be carry-over from other donors' samples. Here the sequenced sample was whole blood, taken in connection with sensitization to the hapten diphenylcyclopropenone (DPC). This chain uses TRBV18 with TRBJ2-1; D may be TRBD2 (6 bases). CDR3 in amino acids: CASSRSAGLSNEQFF. CDR3 sequence (DNA): TGTGCCAGCTCACGGTCGGCGGGGCTTTCCAATGAGCAGTTCTTC.